The 18 T cell receptor beta chains below were found in one sample sequenced in a study of blood T cell repertoires in COVID-19 (dated by TCRdb to between 2020 and 2021). Library preparation employed the immunoSEQ multiplex PCR assay. As stored in TCRdb, this immuneACCESS dataset retains in-frame rearrangements with V and J assigned. A fraction of the clones does not appear; measured against another copy, unresolved V genes explain less than half of the discrepancy, and the remainder lacks a known reason. This sample comprises 98,000 or so clones, 88% of them detected only once. The top ten hold 2% to 2.5% of the sample. Sequencing used peripheral blood. The receptors were sampled from a human donor in a cohort sampled during active COVID-19.

The chain uses TRBV2 and TRBJ1-6; TRBD1 is a possible D gene (6 bases). V lost 6 bases to trimming and J lost 10 bases, with 16 bases between them. The CDR3 covers 14 residues. The germline V gene has CDR1 SNHLY and CDR2 FYNNEI. CDR3 DNA sequence: TGTGCCAGCAGGGCGACAGGCTTGGAGTCACCCCTCCACTTT. This encodes CASRATGLESPLHF.

The chain carries TRBV28 and TRBJ1-5, with TRBD1 matching 9 bases. This CDR3 spans 17 amino acids. Losses at the gene ends were 5 bases for V and 2 bases for J; bases not matched to a gene: 10. Germline values: CDR1 MDHEN, CDR2 SYDVKM. CDR3 DNA sequence: TGTGCCAGCAGTCCGCGCACAGGGGGCTACCGCAATCAGCCCCAGCATTTT. The encoded protein is CASSPRTGGYRNQPQHF.

The chain is built from TRBV20-1 and TRBJ2-3, with TRBD1 as a possible D gene (6 bases). Germline V CDR1 and CDR2: DFQATT, SNEGSKA (reference sequence). This CDR3 comprises 15 residues. V lost 3 bases and J 0 bases, leaving 13 bases between the germline ends. CDR3 bases: TGCAGTGCTAGTTCGGACAGCGAAAGCACAGATACGCAGTATTTT. Encoded protein: CSASSDSESTDTQYF.

The chain recombines TRBV14 with TRBJ1-1, with 7 positions matching TRBD1. J was trimmed by 1 base and V by 0 bases; bases with no gene match: 5. The CDR3 consists of 16 residues. CDR1 and CDR2 (germline): SGHDN, FVKESK. CDR3 nucleotides: TGTGCCAGCAGCCAAGATTTAGGGACAGCGAACACTGAAGCTTTCTTT. It encodes CASSQDLGTANTEAFF.

V usage is TRBV3-1 (or the pseudogene TRBV3-2) and J usage is TRBJ2-3, with 8 bases lining up with TRBD2. J gave up 4 bases and V 4 bases, and 7 bases lay outside the gene matches. Germline loops: CDR1 LGHDT, CDR2 YNNKEL (reference sequence). There are 15 residues in the CDR3. CDR3 region: CASSPTGAGADTQYF. In DNA, the CDR3 is TGTGCCAGCAGCCCCACCGGAGCGGGAGCAGATACGCAGTATTTT.

This chain connects TRBV27 to TRBJ2-7; a weak D match, TRBD1 (6 bases). This CDR3 has 13 amino acids. CDR1 and CDR2 (germline): MNHEY, SMNVEV (reference sequence). The ends were cut back, 2 bases at V and 1 base at J, with 6 bases in the middle. The CDR3 DNA sequence: TGTGCCAGCAGTTTACAGGGGTCCTACGAGCAGTACTTC. Protein product: CASSLQGSYEQYF.

The J gene is TRBJ2-5, the V gene TRBV3-1 (or the pseudogene TRBV3-2); 10 bases line up with TRBD2. This CDR3 has 15 residues. The V gene end was trimmed by 4 bases and the J gene end by 4 bases; junction bases not matched to a gene: 6. Germline lookup yields CDR1 LGHDT and CDR2 YNNKEL (reference sequence). CDR3 loop: CASSPWTSGTETQYF. In DNA, the CDR3 is TGTGCCAGCAGCCCCTGGACTAGCGGCACAGAGACCCAGTACTTC.

The rearrangement uses TRBV6-2 or TRBV6-3 and TRBJ2-1; D might be TRBD2 (6 bases). The CDR3 is 13 residues long. Trimming stripped 5 bases from V and 8 bases from J, with 13 bases between. Germline assignment: CDR1 MNHEY and CDR2 SVGEGT. The CDR3 protein is CASSRTASDEQFF. In nucleotides, the CDR3 is TGTGCCAGCAGTAGGACCGCTAGCGATGAGCAGTTCTTC.

The V gene is TRBV28, the J gene TRBJ2-3; 7 nucleotides match TRBD1. Per the germline V gene, CDR1 is MDHEN and CDR2 is SYDVKM. The CDR3 contains 16 residues. The junction had 9 bases not matched to a gene; V was cut back by 3 bases and J by 3 bases. CDR3: CASSFRDRARTDTQYF. In nucleotides, the CDR3 is TGTGCCAGCAGTTTCCGGGACAGAGCTCGAACAGATACGCAGTATTTT.

The J gene is TRBJ2-3, the V gene TRBV4-1; 9 bases map to TRBD2. There are 15 residues in the CDR3. V lost 4 bases to trimming and J lost 8 bases; unmatched junction nucleotides: 10. CDR1 MGHRA and CDR2 YSYEKL come from the germline V gene. DNA for the CDR3: TGCGCCAGCAGCCCCCTTAGCGGGAGTGTAAGTACGCAGTATTTT. It codes for CASSPLSGSVSTQYF.

The chain carries TRBV7-3 and TRBJ2-4, with D possibly being TRBD2 (5 bases). Germline V lookup: CDR1 SGHTA, CDR2 FQGTGA. There are 15 residues in the CDR3. Trimming took 5 bases from V and 2 from J, leaving 13 bases between them. The CDR3 reads CASSQLLGTKNIQYF. The CDR3 coding sequence is TGTGCCAGCAGCCAGCTACTCGGGACCAAAAACATTCAGTACTTC.

The rearrangement joins TRBV6-5 to TRBJ1-5; D unresolved. V dropped 7 bases and J dropped 0 bases, with 13 bases sitting between them. This CDR3 region has 15 residues. Germline V gene sequence: CDR1 MNHEY, CDR2 SVGAGI. CDR3 in amino acids: CASTRESYSNQPQHF. The CDR3 nucleotides are TGTGCCAGCACGAGGGAGAGTTATAGCAATCAGCCCCAGCATTTT.

V is TRBV5-6 and J is TRBJ2-5; 8 bases are a match to TRBD2. This CDR3 contains 13 residues. Germline V gene data show CDR1 as SGHDT and CDR2 as YYEEEE. Germline trimming cut 4 bases from V and 6 bases from J; bases unmatched to any gene: 5. CDR3 DNA sequence: TGTGCCAGCAGCCGGGGGGGTGCCCAGACCCAGTACTTC. It specifies CASSRGGAQTQYF.

There are a few counts of this clone. The chain links TRBV11-2 to TRBJ2-7; D gene unclear. Germline lookup yields CDR1 SGHAT and CDR2 FQNNGV. V was pared by 3 bases and J by 0 bases, with 9 bases between. This CDR3 is built from 14 residues. CDR3 region: CASSFGAYSYEQYF. CDR3 in DNA: TGTGCCAGCAGCTTCGGAGCGTACTCCTACGAGCAGTACTTC.

CDR3 in DNA: TGTGCCAGCAGTGAATCACTCGTCTACGAGCAGTACTTC. The encoded protein is CASSESLVYEQYF. The V call is TRBV6-1, the J call TRBJ2-7; D remains ambiguous. The ends were cut back, 2 bases at V and 3 bases at J, with 8 bases in the middle. The germline gives CDR1 MNHNS, CDR2 SASEGT. The CDR3 is 13 amino acids.

The J gene is TRBJ1-2, the V gene TRBV11-2; D perhaps matches TRBD1 (6 bases). CDR3 length: 11 residues. The germline gives CDR1 SGHAT, CDR2 FQNNGV. Trimming removed 8 bases from V and 2 bases from J, with 6 bases in between. The CDR3 spells CASGGNYGYTF. The CDR3 DNA sequence: TGTGCCAGCGGGGGCAACTATGGCTACACCTTC.

This clone was detected only once. J is TRBJ1-2 and V is TRBV27, with 8 positions matching TRBD1. The J segment lost 4 bases and the V segment lost 8 bases, leaving 3 bases of the junction unmatched. This CDR3 has 12 residues. Per the germline V gene, CDR1 is MNHEY and CDR2 is SMNVEV (reference sequence). CDR3 loop: CASGQGRYGYTF. In DNA form, the CDR3 reads TGTGCCAGCGGACAGGGTCGCTATGGCTACACCTTC.

The chain couples TRBV4-2 to TRBJ2-3; 8 positions agree with TRBD2. The germline gives CDR1 LGHNA, CDR2 YNFKEQ. J was trimmed by 8 bases and V by 1 base; bases with no gene match: 11. The CDR3 sequence is 16 residues long. The CDR3 reads CASSQAPTGGPTTQYF. CDR3 in DNA: TGTGCCAGCAGCCAAGCACCCACGGGGGGGCCTACTACGCAGTATTTT.